The next 12 T cell receptor beta chains were all read from a single sample in a study of human T cells and chemical hapten exposure. Documented time point: patch test 2, 6 weeks after DPC sensitization. The sample's treatment: therapeutic diphenylcyclopropenone sensitization with weekly scalp DPC. Using its own MiXCR run on the RACE reads, TCRdb lists one record per CDR3 protein. The table has just over 350,000 distinct CDR3 sequences, around 6% seen once. The source material was whole blood, sampled in connection with sensitization to the hapten diphenylcyclopropenone (DPC). Receptor source: a woman aged 18 to 35 with alopecia areata. Some clones in this sample may be carry-over from other donors' samples.

This clonotype was counted many times. The chain joins TRBV6-2 or TRBV6-3 to TRBJ2-5; TRBD2 matches 8 bases. CDR3 size: 14 residues. V trimming: 5 bases; J trimming: 2 bases; junction bases outside the gene matches: 4. CDR1 is MNHEY, CDR2 SVGEGT, per germline. As DNA, the CDR3 is TGTGCCAGCAGTCGTACTAGCGGACAAGAGACCCAGTACTTC. Its translation: CASSRTSGQETQYF.

This clonotype was counted a few times. This chain connects TRBV11-3 to TRBJ2-3; D may correspond to TRBD1 or TRBD2 (6 bases each). V was trimmed by 1 base and J by 4 bases, leaving 9 bases between them. The CDR3 length is 14 residues. Germline CDR1 and CDR2: SGHNT and YENEEA. The CDR3 bases are TGTGCCAGCAGCTTAGGGGGGGCCCCAGATACGCAGTATTTT. Its protein product is CASSLGGAPDTQYF.

In its sample, this clonotype was seen a few times. CDR3 sequence reads: CASSLEQGNIQYF. The CDR3 nucleotides read TGCGCCAGCAGCTTGGAACAGGGCAACATTCAGTACTTC. The rearrangement links TRBV5-1 to TRBJ2-4; tentative D call: TRBD1 (6 bases). The CDR3 length is 13 residues. The germline gives CDR1 SGHRS, CDR2 YFSETQ. Trimming pared 0 bases from V and 7 bases from J, leaving 8 bases between.

This clonotype occurred many times. V gene TRBV7-3 combines with J gene TRBJ2-5; D uncertain. CDR3 length: 13 amino acids. The V gene's germline CDR1 is SGHTA and CDR2 FQGTGA. V was pared by 5 bases and J by 2 bases, with 9 bases between. CDR3 nucleotides: TGTGCCAGCAGCCGAGAGGTTCAAGAGACCCAGTACTTC. Its protein is CASSREVQETQYF. The full variable domain, with the rest looked up from reference TRBV7-3 and TRBJ2-5, is GAGVSQTPSNKVTEKGKYVELRCDPISGHTALYWYRQSLGQGPEFLIYFQGTGAADDSGLPNDRFFAVRPEGSVSTLKIQRTERGDSAVYLCASSREVQETQYFGPGTRLLVL.

The rearrangement joins TRBV18 to TRBJ1-3, with 7 bases identical to TRBD1. Trimming removed 1 base from V and 3 bases from J; junction bases left unmatched: 6. The CDR3 totals 16 residues. The germline V gene encodes CDR1 KGHSH and CDR2 LQKENI. CDR3 region: CASSPQRQGDGNTIYF. In DNA, the CDR3 is TGTGCCAGCTCACCACAACGGCAGGGGGATGGAAACACCATATATTTT.

This clonotype was seen many times. CDR3 loop: CASSRQGANEKLFF. As DNA, the CDR3 is TGTGCCAGCAGTCGACAGGGAGCCAATGAAAAACTGTTTTTT. The V call is TRBV6-6, the J call TRBJ1-4, with 7 bases fitting TRBD1. After removal of 5 bases from V and 5 bases from J, the junction contained 5 bases not matched to a gene. The germline CDR1 and CDR2 sequences are MNHNY and SVGAGI (reference sequence). This CDR3 comprises 14 residues.

This clonotype was recorded many times. The V and J genes are TRBV7-2 and TRBJ1-4; a possible D gene is TRBD1 (5 bases). CDR1 SGHTA and CDR2 FQGNSA come from the germline V gene. V was clipped by 2 bases and J by 4 bases, with 8 bases between them. The CDR3 consists of 14 residues. The CDR3 DNA sequence: TGTGCCAGCAGCTTAATTCAGGGTAATGAAAAACTGTTTTTT. Translated: CASSLIQGNEKLFF.

This clonotype has a handful of counts. The chain links TRBV4-2 to TRBJ1-6; D is possibly TRBD1 (6 bases). The CDR3 runs to 17 residues. Trimming stripped 1 base from V and 0 bases from J, with 10 bases between. Germline values: CDR1 LGHNA, CDR2 YNFKEQ. The CDR3 reads CASSQAGASSYNSPLHF. DNA of the CDR3: TGTGCCAGCAGCCAAGCGGGGGCGAGCTCCTATAATTCACCCCTCCACTTT.

This chain joins TRBV9 and TRBJ1-2, with D maybe TRBD1 (6 bases). The V end was cut by 0 bases, the J end by 3 bases, with 12 bases between. The CDR3 covers 15 residues. The germline V gene encodes CDR1 SGDLS and CDR2 YYNGEE. As DNA, the CDR3 is TGTGCCAGCAGCGTAGCCACAGGGACTCACTATGGCTACACCTTC. This encodes CASSVATGTHYGYTF.

This clonotype was observed a single time. The CDR3, as DNA: TGTGCCAGCAGCTCCGGACGGATTAGAAACACCATATATTTT. Amino acids: CASSSGRIRNTIYF. The chain uses TRBV13 and TRBJ1-3; D call uncertain. CDR3 length: 14 residues. CDR1 PRHDT and CDR2 FYEKMQ come from the germline V gene (reference sequence). Trimming removed 4 bases at V and 5 bases at J, with 12 bases between.

The V call is TRBV12-3 or TRBV12-4, the J call TRBJ2-7, with D hard to call. Trimming stripped 1 base from V and 6 bases from J, with 7 bases between. CDR3 length equals 12 residues. CDR3 sequence (DNA): TGTGCCAGCAGTTTAGAAGTATCCGAGCAGTACTTC. Translated, it gives CASSLEVSEQYF.

V is TRBV4-3 and J is TRBJ1-5, with no clear D. The V gene's germline CDR1 is LGHNA and CDR2 YSLEER. CDR3 size: 17 residues. Trimming shortened V by 0 bases and J by 1 base, and 13 bases separated the two germline ends. CDR3 protein: CASSQDREAASNQPQHF. In DNA form, the CDR3 reads TGCGCCAGCAGCCAAGATAGGGAGGCAGCGAGCAATCAGCCCCAGCATTTT.